This TCR beta chain was identified in a study of shared clonotypes between healthy human individuals. Study-wide background: Per donor, three plates held CD4 naive cells, three held CD4 memory, two held CD8 naive and one held CD8 memory. General observations from the study: With few donors, the genetic and exposure-history diversity represented was limited.

A note on this clone: Its target is not known.

Genomic DNA of each subset was evenly split across several immunoSEQ plates. TCRdb's copy holds only in-frame clones and misses some; the assay was immunoSEQ multiplex PCR. The sample shows about 2.4 million clones, over 85% of them seen only once. This TCR was sampled from a man younger than 35 in good health. Some clones in this sample may be carry-over from other donors' samples. Input material: naive CD4+ T cells from PBMCs. Noted subset: CD45RA+ positively selected.

The DNA for the CDR3 is TGTGCCAGTAGTTTGACTAGCGGGAGGTCCGTGAATGAGCAGTTCTTC. Translating it yields CASSLTSGRSVNEQFF. This chain connects TRBV19 to TRBJ2-1, with 13 bases aligning to TRBD2. CDR3 length equals 16 residues. Losses at the gene ends were 5 bases for V and 7 bases for J; bases not matched to a gene: 8. Germline V gene data show CDR1 as LNHDA and CDR2 as SQIVND (reference sequence). The full variable domain, completed using reference TRBV19 and TRBJ2-1, is DGGITQSPKYLFRKEGQNVTLSCEQNLNHDAMYWYRQDPGQGLRLIYYSQIVNDFQKGDIAEGYSVSREKKESFPLTVTSAQKNPTAFYLCASSLTSGRSVNEQFFGPGTRLTVL.